This T cell receptor (beta chain) appears in the sequencing data of a study of vaccination and CD4 T cells after COVID-19. As for the study in general: Post-vaccine specimens were obtained a median approximately 70 days after dose two (range 14 to 241). Study-level points and caveats: Median reactive clonotypes, those recognizing SARS-CoV-2, rose from 21 to 38, not significantly.

The CDR3 has 14 residues. V lost 2 bases and J lost 6, with 14 bases in between. CDR1 and CDR2 (germline): DFQATT, SNEGSKA (reference sequence). Worth noting for this clonotype: Its specificity is not known.

Treatment specified: approximately 9-day PBMC culture with coronavirus spike peptide pools or control peptides (ViraFEST assay). Culture of two million PBMCs per well took place with approximately 9 IU/ml IL-2 and 9 to 10 ug/ml peptide pools. The Oncomine TCR Beta short-read assay was applied to DNA of cultured CD4+ T cells. The source of extracted genomic DNA was cultured CD4+ T cells. Using its own MiXCR run on the PCR reads, TCRdb lists one record per CDR3 protein. The table records 10,000 to 15,000 distinct CDR3 sequences, under 50% of them present only once. The chain joins TRBV20-1 to TRBJ2-1; possibly TRBD2 for D (7 bases). Sequenced here: CD4+ T cells from blood, cultured in vitro, sampled before SARS-CoV-2 vaccination. The receptor comes from a human donor who had recovered from COVID-19. The DNA of the CDR3 is TGCAGTGCTAGATTGCGGGGGCTCTCCAATGAGCAGTTCTTC. It encodes CSARLRGLSNEQFF.